This paragraph covers one T cell receptor (beta chain) sequence. Its target is unknown. The germline V and J ends were trimmed by 6 bases and 2 bases, with 15 bases remaining between them. CDR1 is SGHRS, CDR2 YFSETQ, per germline. This CDR3 has 14 amino acids. Method: immunoSEQ multiplex PCR; TCRdb's copy keeps in-frame clones and lacks some. This table has 100,000 or so clones, more than 85% appearing once. This sample is drawn from a study of cytomegalovirus exposure and HLA in healthy donors. Study-level results: Confirmation was obtained in vitro that a few CMV-associated chains are specific for CMV antigens.

This receptor was taken from a woman younger than 35 in good health and CMV-seropositive. V and J are TRBV5-1 and TRBJ2-7; D not certain. The sequenced material came from PBMCs. The CDR3 loop is CASNRLGRPYEQYF. The CDR3 DNA reads TGCGCCAGCAACCGGCTAGGCCGGCCCTACGAGCAGTACTTC.